The rows below give T cell receptor beta chains drawn from one sample of a study of blood T cell repertoires in COVID-19. TCRdb keeps only in-frame clones here, not all; method: immunoSEQ multiplex PCR. The sample consists of 30,000 to 45,000 clones, approximately 78% of them appearing once. Sequencing was done on a sample of peripheral blood. These receptors came from a man in his 60s with acute or convalescent COVID-19. The CDR3 runs from the conserved cysteine through the conserved F or W. A D gene is named only where the DNA matches it firmly. Expanded clones are given a class, and other clones once, few, many or no size at all.

v_call: TRBV5-6
d_call: NA
clone_size: NA
j_call: TRBJ1-2
cdr3_nt: TGTGCCAGCAGCAACCGAGGGGGCTACACCTTC
cdr3_aa: CASSNRGGYTF

v_call: TRBV19
d_call: TRBD1
clone_size: NA
j_call: TRBJ1-4
cdr3_nt: TGTGCCAGTAGTAGGGTCGGACAGGGGGCGCGTGAAAAACTGTTTTTT
cdr3_aa: CASSRVGQGAREKLFF

v_call: TRBV11-3
d_call: NA
clone_size: NA
j_call: TRBJ1-1
cdr3_nt: TGTGCCAGCAGCTCCACAGGGAGCCGGGCCACTGAAGCTTTCTTT
cdr3_aa: CASSSTGSRATEAFF

v_call: TRBV18
d_call: NA
clone_size: NA
j_call: TRBJ2-4
cdr3_nt: TGTGCCAGCTCACCGTCCGGGGTGGCGAACATTCAGTACTTC
cdr3_aa: CASSPSGVANIQYF

v_call: TRBV6-1
d_call: NA
clone_size: few
j_call: TRBJ1-5
cdr3_nt: TGTGCCAGCAGTGAAGCGCCTTCACAGAATCAGCCCCAGCATTTT
cdr3_aa: CASSEAPSQNQPQHF

v_call: TRBV9
d_call: TRBD2
clone_size: NA
j_call: TRBJ2-1
cdr3_nt: TGTGCCAGCAGCCCTCGTCCCGGGACTAGCGGGAGCGGGGAGCAGTTCTTC
cdr3_aa: CASSPRPGTSGSGEQFF

v_call: TRBV19
d_call: TRBD1
clone_size: once
j_call: TRBJ2-3
cdr3_nt: TGTGCCAGTAGAGACAGGGCGAGCACAGATACGCAGTATTTT
cdr3_aa: CASRDRASTDTQYF

v_call: TRBV5-1
d_call: TRBD2
clone_size: NA
j_call: TRBJ2-1
cdr3_nt: TGCGCCAGCAGCTTGGGGACTAGCGGGAGGGCCTTCGTAAATGAGCAGTTCTTC
cdr3_aa: CASSLGTSGRAFVNEQFF

v_call: TRBV19
d_call: NA
clone_size: NA
j_call: TRBJ2-1
cdr3_nt: TGTGCCAGTAGTACTAGTTCCTACAATGAGCAGTTCTTC
cdr3_aa: CASSTSSYNEQFF

v_call: TRBV3-1/TRBV3-2
d_call: TRBD2
clone_size: NA
j_call: TRBJ2-3
cdr3_nt: TGTGCCAGCAGCCAAGTTGCGGGAGGGCCCACAGATACGCAGTATTTT
cdr3_aa: CASSQVAGGPTDTQYF

v_call: TRBV5-1
d_call: TRBD2
clone_size: NA
j_call: TRBJ2-3
cdr3_nt: TGCGCCAGCAGCTCTAGCGGGAGTTTGACAGATACGCAGTATTTT
cdr3_aa: CASSSSGSLTDTQYF

v_call: TRBV7-9
d_call: TRBD1
clone_size: NA
j_call: TRBJ1-4
cdr3_nt: TGTGCCAGCAGCCTGAAGACAGGGGAACTGTTTTTT
cdr3_aa: CASSLKTGELFF

v_call: TRBV4-2
d_call: TRBD2
clone_size: once
j_call: TRBJ2-2
cdr3_nt: TGTGCCAGCAGCCAAGAAACACTAGCGGGAGTCGGGGAGCTGTTTTTT
cdr3_aa: CASSQETLAGVGELFF

v_call: TRBV12-3/TRBV12-4
d_call: TRBD1
clone_size: NA
j_call: TRBJ1-1
cdr3_nt: TGTGCCAGCAGGGACAGGGTAGGCCCTGAAGCTTTCTTT
cdr3_aa: CASRDRVGPEAFF

v_call: TRBV19
d_call: NA
clone_size: NA
j_call: TRBJ1-5
cdr3_nt: TGTGCCAGTGAGGGTACAGCGTATAGCAATCAGCCCCAGCATTTT
cdr3_aa: CASEGTAYSNQPQHF

v_call: TRBV27
d_call: TRBD2
clone_size: NA
j_call: TRBJ2-2
cdr3_nt: TGTGCCAGCAGTTCGGGACTATACACCGGGGAGCTGTTTTTT
cdr3_aa: CASSSGLYTGELFF

v_call: TRBV5-4
d_call: TRBD2
clone_size: few
j_call: TRBJ2-1
cdr3_nt: TGTGCCAGCAGCTTGAGAGGGACTACCTACAATGAGCAGTTCTTC
cdr3_aa: CASSLRGTTYNEQFF

v_call: TRBV5-5
d_call: TRBD1
clone_size: few
j_call: TRBJ1-2
cdr3_nt: TGTGCCAGCAGCGCCCGGACAGGGGCTGACTCTGGCTACACCTTC
cdr3_aa: CASSARTGADSGYTF

v_call: TRBV2
d_call: TRBD1
clone_size: NA
j_call: TRBJ1-2
cdr3_nt: TGTGCCAGCAGTGAACGGGTCCTCGGGACAGGGGTTAACTATGGCTACACCTTC
cdr3_aa: CASSERVLGTGVNYGYTF

v_call: TRBV11-3
d_call: TRBD1
clone_size: NA
j_call: TRBJ1-1
cdr3_nt: TGTGCCAGCAGCTTAGCAATCGGGACAGCAATGAACACTGAAGCTTTCTTT
cdr3_aa: CASSLAIGTAMNTEAFF

v_call: TRBV7-8
d_call: NA
clone_size: few
j_call: TRBJ1-3
cdr3_nt: TGTGCCAGCAGCTTACCCGGGGGTAACACCATATATTTT
cdr3_aa: CASSLPGGNTIYF

v_call: TRBV6-1
d_call: NA
clone_size: NA
j_call: TRBJ1-6
cdr3_nt: TGTGCCAGCAGTGAAATGGGGATATTTCGGGATCGGAATTCACCCCTCCACTTT
cdr3_aa: CASSEMGIFRDRNSPLHF

v_call: TRBV18
d_call: NA
clone_size: NA
j_call: TRBJ1-1
cdr3_nt: TGTGCCAGCTCACTAGGGGTGGAAGGTACTGAAGCTTTCTTT
cdr3_aa: CASSLGVEGTEAFF

v_call: TRBV11-2
d_call: TRBD2
clone_size: few
j_call: TRBJ2-5
cdr3_nt: TGTGCCAGCAGCCGACTAGCGGGGAACCAAGAGACCCAGTACTTC
cdr3_aa: CASSRLAGNQETQYF

v_call: TRBV5-1
d_call: TRBD2
clone_size: NA
j_call: TRBJ2-1
cdr3_nt: TGCGCCAGCAGCTTGGTATCCATGACTAGCGTAGTGAGCTCCTACAATGAGCAGTTCTTC
cdr3_aa: CASSLVSMTSVVSSYNEQFF

v_call: TRBV2
d_call: NA
clone_size: NA
j_call: TRBJ2-7
cdr3_nt: TGTGCCAGCCAGGTGCAGTACTCCTACGAGCAGTACTTC
cdr3_aa: CASQVQYSYEQYF

v_call: TRBV7-2
d_call: NA
clone_size: NA
j_call: TRBJ2-7
cdr3_nt: TGTGCCAGCAGCTTAGTGGGGACTGAAGCTTACGAGCAGTACTTC
cdr3_aa: CASSLVGTEAYEQYF

v_call: TRBV11-2
d_call: NA
clone_size: NA
j_call: TRBJ2-1
cdr3_nt: TGTGCCAGCAGCTTAGTACTGGACAATGAGCAGTTCTTC
cdr3_aa: CASSLVLDNEQFF

v_call: TRBV5-1
d_call: NA
clone_size: NA
j_call: TRBJ2-2
cdr3_nt: TGCGCCAGCAGCCTTAGGGTAGGGGCCGGGGAGCTGTTTTTT
cdr3_aa: CASSLRVGAGELFF

v_call: TRBV7-2
d_call: NA
clone_size: NA
j_call: TRBJ2-5
cdr3_nt: TGTGCCAGCAGCTTAGCGTTTAGAGAGACCCAGTACTTC
cdr3_aa: CASSLAFRETQYF

v_call: TRBV9
d_call: TRBD1
clone_size: NA
j_call: TRBJ2-1
cdr3_nt: TGTGCCAGCAGCGCACTGGACAGGGGGCGGGAGCAGTTCTTC
cdr3_aa: CASSALDRGREQFF

v_call: TRBV11-3
d_call: TRBD2
clone_size: NA
j_call: TRBJ2-1
cdr3_nt: TGTGCCAGCAGCTTCGGGGACCGTGGACTAGCGGGAAATAGGTATGAGCAGTTCTTC
cdr3_aa: CASSFGDRGLAGNRYEQFF

v_call: TRBV10-1
d_call: NA
clone_size: NA
j_call: TRBJ2-2
cdr3_nt: TGCGCCAGCAGTGAGGGCGGTTGGACCGGGGAGCTGTTTTTT
cdr3_aa: CASSEGGWTGELFF

v_call: TRBV9
d_call: NA
clone_size: NA
j_call: TRBJ2-6
cdr3_nt: TGTGCCAGCAGCGTAGGACTAGTCTATTCTGGGGCCAACGTCCTGACTTTC
cdr3_aa: CASSVGLVYSGANVLTF

v_call: TRBV9
d_call: NA
clone_size: NA
j_call: TRBJ2-1
cdr3_nt: TGTGCCAGCAGCGTAGTTGCTAGCGTTTCATTCAGTGAGCAGTTCTTC
cdr3_aa: CASSVVASVSFSEQFF

v_call: TRBV6-2/TRBV6-3
d_call: NA
clone_size: NA
j_call: TRBJ1-2
cdr3_nt: TGTGCCAGCAGTTACAACAGCTATGGCTACACCTTC
cdr3_aa: CASSYNSYGYTF

v_call: TRBV5-4
d_call: TRBD2
clone_size: NA
j_call: TRBJ2-1
cdr3_nt: TGTGCCAGCAGCTATACTAGCGGGCCTTACAATGAGCAGTTCTTC
cdr3_aa: CASSYTSGPYNEQFF

v_call: TRBV19
d_call: TRBD2
clone_size: NA
j_call: TRBJ2-1
cdr3_nt: TGTGCCAGTAGTCGGGGGGAATTAACTATCAATGAGCAGTTCTTC
cdr3_aa: CASSRGELTINEQFF

v_call: TRBV5-5
d_call: NA
clone_size: NA
j_call: TRBJ2-1
cdr3_nt: TGTGCCAGCAGCTTAAGGGCGGGATACAATGAGCAGTTCTTC
cdr3_aa: CASSLRAGYNEQFF

v_call: TRBV7-2
d_call: TRBD2
clone_size: NA
j_call: TRBJ2-1
cdr3_nt: TGTGCCAGCAGCTTGTCATTGGCGGGAGGAGGTAATGAGCAGTTCTTC
cdr3_aa: CASSLSLAGGGNEQFF

v_call: TRBV5-1
d_call: TRBD2
clone_size: NA
j_call: TRBJ2-1
cdr3_nt: TGCGCCAGCAGCCCCACCGGGACTAGCGGGGGGTACAATGAGCAGTTCTTC
cdr3_aa: CASSPTGTSGGYNEQFF

v_call: TRBV4-2
d_call: TRBD2
clone_size: NA
j_call: TRBJ2-1
cdr3_nt: TGTGCCAGCAGCCAAGGACTAGCGGGGTACAATGAGCAGTTCTTC
cdr3_aa: CASSQGLAGYNEQFF

v_call: TRBV9
d_call: NA
clone_size: once
j_call: TRBJ2-5
cdr3_nt: TGTGCCAGCACCATGGGACAATGGAAAGAGACCCAGTACTTC
cdr3_aa: CASTMGQWKETQYF

v_call: TRBV10-3
d_call: NA
clone_size: once
j_call: TRBJ1-5
cdr3_nt: TGTGCCATCAGTGAGGGGGGGGCGAGTCAGCCCCAGCATTTT
cdr3_aa: CAISEGGASQPQHF

v_call: TRBV12-3/TRBV12-4
d_call: NA
clone_size: NA
j_call: TRBJ2-7
cdr3_nt: TGTGCCAGCAGGAATAGCGGCTCCTACGAGCAGTACTTC
cdr3_aa: CASRNSGSYEQYF

v_call: TRBV21-1
d_call: NA
clone_size: many
j_call: TRBJ1-4
cdr3_nt: TGTGCCAGCAGCACCGGACAGGGGACTGAAAAACTGTTTTTT
cdr3_aa: CASSTGQGTEKLFF

v_call: TRBV28
d_call: NA
clone_size: NA
j_call: TRBJ1-2
cdr3_nt: TGTGCCAGCAGCCGACAGGCACGCTACTATGGCTACACCTTC
cdr3_aa: CASSRQARYYGYTF

v_call: TRBV28
d_call: TRBD1
clone_size: NA
j_call: TRBJ2-7
cdr3_nt: TGTGCCAGCAGACCCGTTGACAGGGGCTACGAGCAGTACTTC
cdr3_aa: CASRPVDRGYEQYF

v_call: TRBV6-5
d_call: TRBD2
clone_size: NA
j_call: TRBJ2-1
cdr3_nt: TGTGCCAGCATGAGACTAGCGGGAGTGAATGAGCAGTTCTTC
cdr3_aa: CASMRLAGVNEQFF

v_call: TRBV5-6
d_call: NA
clone_size: NA
j_call: TRBJ1-1
cdr3_nt: TGTGCCAGCAGCTTGGACGGGTCGTGGCAGGGGTTATTAGCTTTCTTT
cdr3_aa: CASSLDGSWQGLLAFF

v_call: TRBV28
d_call: TRBD1
clone_size: NA
j_call: TRBJ1-5
cdr3_nt: TGTGCCAGCAGACCGAGGGGACAGGCCCCTTATAGCAATCAGCCCCAGCATTTT
cdr3_aa: CASRPRGQAPYSNQPQHF

v_call: TRBV7-9
d_call: TRBD2
clone_size: few
j_call: TRBJ2-1
cdr3_nt: TGTGCCAGCAGCCCCGGGACTAGCGTTTGGGATGAGCAGTTCTTC
cdr3_aa: CASSPGTSVWDEQFF

v_call: TRBV7-6
d_call: NA
clone_size: NA
j_call: TRBJ1-5
cdr3_nt: TGTGCCAGCAGCTTATTAGGTCGCGGGGGCATCAATCAGCCCCAGCATTTT
cdr3_aa: CASSLLGRGGINQPQHF

v_call: TRBV10-1
d_call: TRBD1
clone_size: NA
j_call: TRBJ2-2
cdr3_nt: TGCGCCAGCAGCGCGGACAGGGAGTGGTCCACCGGGGAGCTGTTTTTT
cdr3_aa: CASSADREWSTGELFF

v_call: TRBV10-2
d_call: NA
clone_size: NA
j_call: TRBJ2-5
cdr3_nt: TGCGCCAGCAGTCGGGGCGGAGGGGCGGGGGAGACCCAGTACTTC
cdr3_aa: CASSRGGGAGETQYF

v_call: TRBV11-2
d_call: NA
clone_size: NA
j_call: TRBJ1-1
cdr3_nt: TGTGCCAGCAGCTCACAACAGGGTAGGACTGAAGCTTTCTTT
cdr3_aa: CASSSQQGRTEAFF

v_call: TRBV28
d_call: TRBD1
clone_size: few
j_call: TRBJ1-6
cdr3_nt: TGTGCCAGCAGTCTAGGGACAGGTCAAAATTACTTCCACTTT
cdr3_aa: CASSLGTGQNYFHF

v_call: TRBV7-2
d_call: NA
clone_size: NA
j_call: TRBJ2-1
cdr3_nt: TGTGCCAGCAGCTCCGCTGGTGGTGGGCGAAGCTCCTACAATGAGCAGTTCTTC
cdr3_aa: CASSSAGGGRSSYNEQFF

v_call: TRBV12-3/TRBV12-4
d_call: NA
clone_size: NA
j_call: TRBJ2-5
cdr3_nt: TGTGCCAGCAGCCCAAGACTGCAAGAGACCCAGTACTTC
cdr3_aa: CASSPRLQETQYF

v_call: TRBV5-4
d_call: NA
clone_size: medium-sized
j_call: TRBJ1-4
cdr3_nt: TGTGCCAGCAGCCCAACCAGAGGAGAAAAACTGTTTTTT
cdr3_aa: CASSPTRGEKLFF